The T cell receptor (beta chain) described here comes from a study of technical replicates of blood from several donors. The CDR3 covers 13 residues. Germline-derived CDR1 and CDR2 are MRHNA and SNTAGT. Trimming at V came to 3 bases and at J to 3 bases, leaving 1 base not matched to a gene. Measured with immunoSEQ multiplex PCR; TCRdb has only the in-frame clones, and not every one. Among tens of thousands of clones listed, roughly 94% were seen once. The chain couples TRBV6-4 to TRBJ1-1; 7 nucleotides agree with TRBD1. The clonotype originates from a human donor in good health. Sequencing was carried out using T cells isolated from PBMCs. The CDR3 sequence is CASSETGDTEAFF. In DNA form, the CDR3 reads TGTGCCAGCAGTGAAACAGGGGACACTGAAGCTTTCTTT.